The source of this T cell receptor beta chain is a study of blood T cell repertoires in COVID-19. In the study overall: PBMCs, B-cell-depleted T cells, or T cells provided the cDNA or gDNA that made up the material.

Assay: immunoSEQ multiplex PCR; the TCRdb copy retains only in-frame clones and omits some. The sample consists of around 86,000 clones, over 65% of them appearing once. Per germline, CDR1 SGHRS and CDR2 YFSETQ. The CDR3 is 11 amino acids. Trimming took off 4 bases at V and 4 bases at J, with 5 bases between the two ends. The TCR sequence derives from a human donor in a cohort sampled during active COVID-19. Sequenced sample: peripheral blood. This rearrangement joins TRBV5-1 to TRBJ1-1; D gene ambiguous. In nucleotides, the CDR3 is TGCGCCAGCAGCCCAGGCACTGAAGCTTTCTTT. Translation gives CASSPGTEAFF.